The clone carrying this T cell receptor (beta chain) appeared a few times. Its antigen is still unknown. The study defined stable Graves' hyperthyroidism as no ophthalmopathy progression within 18 months. The sample originates from a study of T cells in Graves' hyperthyroidism and ophthalmopathy. Template material for amplifying TCR beta CDR3 regions consisted of RNA transcripts. A set of HTBI primers served as the primers for a first-round RT-PCR of the TCR CDR3. Using its own MiXCR run on the multiplex PCR reads, TCRdb lists one record per CDR3 protein. The sample consists of 600,000 or so distinct CDR3 sequences, about 43% of them appearing once. The CDR3 spans 16 residues. Germline CDR1 and CDR2: SGDLS and YYNGEE. The ends lost 3 bases at V and 6 bases at J; junction bases unmatched: 9. Study-level points and caveats: Blood shared most expanded thyroid clonotypes above 0.001. In simple terms, a model built on 13 V-J features told ophthalmopathy apart from stable hyperthyroidism.

The chain is built from TRBV9 and TRBJ2-2, with 9 positions matching TRBD1. The TCR was taken from a woman between 18 and 29 years old with Graves' hyperthyroidism. The specimen sequenced was peripheral blood or thyroid tissue (not recorded which). CDR3: CASSAGQGLGAGELFF. The CDR3 DNA reads as TGTGCCAGCAGCGCCGGACAGGGGTTAGGTGCCGGGGAGCTGTTTTTT.